The rows below give T cell receptor beta chains drawn from one sample of a study of beta chain features in type 1 diabetes. Assay used: immunoSEQ multiplex PCR; TCRdb lists only in-frame clones, some missing. The table records a few hundred thousand clones, roughly a tenth of them present only once. Sequencing used central memory CD4+ T cells from blood. The receptors derive from a man aged 30 to 39 with type 1 diabetes. Each CDR3 is given with its conserved first and last residue. D genes are given only for firm matches. Not every row has a clone size; where given, it reads once, few, many or a size class.

CDR3 protein	CDR3 DNA	V gene	J gene	clone size	D gene
CASSQVAEGDDEQFF	TGTGCCAGCAGCCAAGTAGCGGAAGGGGACGATGAGCAGTTCTTC	TRBV4-2	TRBJ2-1	-	-
CAWSATQGRTDTQYF	TGTGCCTGGAGTGCAACACAGGGAAGAACAGATACGCAGTATTTT	TRBV30	TRBJ2-3	-	-
CAISAQGQGTTDTQYF	TGTGCCATCAGTGCCCAGGGACAGGGGACGACAGATACGCAGTATTTT	TRBV10-3	TRBJ2-3	-	TRBD1
CASLNRNSNQPQHF	TGTGCCAGCCTGAATCGGAACAGCAATCAGCCCCAGCATTTT	TRBV19	TRBJ1-5	few	-
CASSRIGLTGELFF	TGCGCCAGCAGCCGTATCGGGCTCACCGGGGAGCTGTTTTTT	TRBV5-1	TRBJ2-2	many	-
CASSQETHATGELFF	TGTGCCAGCAGCCAAGAGACTCATGCCACCGGGGAGCTGTTTTTT	TRBV5-4	TRBJ2-2	many	-
CSGISQGRSYEQYF	TGCAGCGGGATATCACAGGGAAGATCCTACGAGCAGTACTTC	TRBV29-1	TRBJ2-7	few	-
CASSLRQNLYEQYF	TGTGCCAGCAGTTTGAGGCAGAACCTCTACGAGCAGTACTTC	TRBV28	TRBJ2-7	few	-
CASSQAIYNEQFF	TGCGCCAGCAGCCAAGCCATATACAATGAGCAGTTCTTC	TRBV4-3	TRBJ2-1	-	-
CASSREGTDTQYF	TGCGCCAGCAGTAGGGAAGGGACAGATACGCAGTATTTT	TRBV5-1	TRBJ2-3	few	-
CASSVYEQYF	TGTGCCAGCAGTGTTTACGAGCAGTACTTC	TRBV28	TRBJ2-7	many	-
CASSYIGSVSGNTIYF	TGTGCCAGCAGCTACATCGGGTCAGTCTCTGGAAACACCATATATTTT	TRBV28	TRBJ1-3	-	-
CSAVRRGPSEKLFF	TGCAGCGCCGTAAGGAGGGGGCCGAGTGAAAAACTGTTTTTT	TRBV29-1	TRBJ1-4	-	TRBD1